This paragraph covers one T cell receptor (beta chain) sequence. The antigen is not known. This entry is derived from a study of response to subunit inactivated influenza vaccine. General study findings and limits: Authors suggested seasonal influenza vaccinations each recruit few new T cells.

TCRdb reprocessed the RT-PCR reads with MiXCR, giving one entry per CDR3 protein. The table lists approximately 520,000 distinct CDR3 sequences, roughly 23% of them singletons, with under 2.5% in the top ten. CDR3 length equals 17 residues. Germline CDR1 reads MNHEY; CDR2 reads SVGEGT. J gave up 0 bases and V 2 bases, and 6 bases lay outside the gene matches. The sample was CD4+ T cells sorted from PBMCs, taken more than 4 days after vaccination. This rearrangement joins TRBV6-2 or TRBV6-3 to TRBJ2-3; the match to TRBD2 covers 9 bases. The source is a man over 45 who received an inactivated influenza vaccine. The CDR3 spells CASSYDLTSGSTDTQYF. CDR3 sequence (DNA): TGTGCCAGCAGTTACGACTTAACTAGCGGGAGCACAGATACGCAGTATTTT.